This paragraph reports one TCR beta chain. Antigen specificity is unknown. This record belongs to a study of blood T cells in healthy people across ages. Study results and limitations: Researchers said unsorted PBMCs prevented a conclusive naive versus antigen-experienced comparison.

V lost 1 base, J lost 7 bases, and 16 bases lay in between. Germline V lookup: CDR1 MGHRA, CDR2 YSYEKL. The CDR3 covers 15 residues. With a J-beta primer mix and a sample-barcoded 5' primer, a second PCR ran about 6 to 11 cycles. TCRdb processed the 5' RACE reads anew with MiXCR; each CDR3 protein has one entry. The data contain 1.5 million or so distinct CDR3 sequences, approximately 40% of them singletons. The chain joins TRBV4-1 to TRBJ2-5; TRBD2 is a possible D gene (5 bases). Sequenced input: blood. The receptor was isolated from a woman aged 18-29 years in good health. The CDR3 coding sequence is TGCGCCAGCAGCCAAGGTCTAGCAATGGGCGGGACCCAGTACTTC. Residues: CASSQGLAMGGTQYF.